This T cell receptor beta chain was sequenced during a study of blood T cell repertoires in COVID-19. Study-wide context: Italy, Spain and the United States were the sources of the convalescent and acute COVID-19 samples. Sample material is recorded as cDNA or gDNA derived from T cells, B-cell-depleted T cells, or PBMCs.

This clone has just one count. Sequencing used immunoSEQ multiplex PCR; TCRdb keeps in-frame clones, though not all of them. The sample carries over 110,000 clones, more than 75% recorded once. The V gene's germline CDR1 is SGHVS and CDR2 FQNEAQ. This CDR3 region has 16 residues. After removal of 5 bases from V and 6 bases from J, the junction contained 10 bases not matched to a gene. Sample: peripheral blood. V and J are TRBV7-8 and TRBJ2-7, with 13 positions matching TRBD2. This clonotype originated in a man older than 75 with acute or convalescent COVID-19. The CDR3 DNA sequence: TGTGCCAGCAGCGTACTAGCGGGGGGGCCTCCAGGCGAGCAGTACTTC. Residues: CASSVLAGGPPGEQYF.